This T cell receptor beta chain comes out of a study of T cell clonality in common variable immunodeficiency (dated by TCRdb to between 2014 and 2017). The study at large found these results: TCRbeta clonality was higher in CVID subjects than in healthy controls (t-test p = 0.018), and the increase was most characteristic of about a third of subjects. The authors noted that sequencing repertoires of T cell subpopulations would be needed to clarify what caused the increased clonality in CVID. CVID TCRbeta sequences reportedly showed fewer deletions and N-nucleotide insertions and lacked highly modified clones with 13 or more V deletions. Fewer TCRbeta clones were shared among CVID subjects than among healthy controls (p < 0.0001). Although equal DNA input was used, an average of roughly 80,000 unique sequences per sample was obtained for controls, compared with some 30,000 for CVID samples. Patient heterogeneity within the CVID cohort put limits on correlating repertoire features with clinical complications.

The germline V gene (reference sequence) provides CDR1 SEHNR and CDR2 FQNEAQ. From its cysteine to its phenylalanine, the CDR3 spans 15 amino acids. Part of the CDR3 DNA is given, 36 bases translated from base 1. Predominantly Caucasian heritage was noted among both the CVID patients and the healthy controls. From each donor, about 4.5 to 8.5 ml of heparinized peripheral whole blood was collected. Genomic DNA from adults with common variable immune deficiency (CVID) and from healthy adult controls was used to sequence TCRbeta CDR3 repertoires. There were about 22 healthy adult volunteers in the control group (about 12 female and some ten male), ranging in age from about 23 to 66 years, with a mean age of roughly 35. To isolate peripheral blood mononuclear cells, diluted blood was subjected to density centrifugation over Hypaque 1077 or Ficoll-Paque. Genomic DNA was extracted from unsorted mononuclear cells by Qiagen column purification or by a centrifugation-based method.

For sequencing, equivalent amounts of genomic DNA were input from CVID and control samples. For every sample, a 60 bp segment covering the rearranged TCRbeta CDR3 region was amplified and then sequenced. The immunoSEQ assay, a bias-corrected multiplex PCR combined with high-throughput sequencing, was used to amplify TCRbeta. Per the source publication's procedure: Each unique nucleotide sequence was treated as a clone and annotated with V, D and J genes, copy number and frequency. Sequences were labeled productive if in frame, and non-productive if out of frame or containing stop codons. As previously described, Shannon's entropy was used to calculate clonality. The predicted amino acid sequences of productive clones were used to derive the mean CDR3 Kyte-Doolittle hydropathy. Using the R hclust function, scaled V gene usage was clustered hierarchically with Manhattan distance and complete linkage. Sharing of clones by CDR3 amino acid sequence was evaluated through resampling of 12 repertoires per group over 100 rounds. The repertoires were searched for 55 to 75 published EBV-specific and roughly 240 published CMV-specific TCRbeta sequences. Two CVID samples yielding fewer than 10,000 sequences were excluded from analysis, leaving approximately 42 CVID repertoires. TCRdb took over this immuneACCESS table, retaining in-frame rearrangements with V and J assigned. Such tables are incomplete; in checked studies, under half of the missing clones stem from an unresolved V gene, and the remainder is unexplained. D and trimming were read from the DNA, whereas the V and J calls and clone size are those reported in that table. The sample records about 35,000 clones, none occurring a single time. About 3.6% of the sample is taken by the ten largest.

This clone was seen a few times. What antigen it recognizes has not been identified. The sequenced fragment ends 3 residues before the CDR3 boundary, so the rest is inferred from the germline J gene. The receptor was derived from a person between 18 and 75 years old in good health. The specimen sequenced was peripheral blood mononuclear cells. The V gene is TRBV7-9 and the J gene is TRBJ2-2; TRBD1 fits 7 bases in the junction. CDR3 DNA, as far as it was read: TGTGCCAGCAGCTTAAAGGGGGCCCCGAATGAAAAG. Its protein product is CASSLKGAPNEK. The CDR3 in its entirety is CASSLKGAPNEKLFF.